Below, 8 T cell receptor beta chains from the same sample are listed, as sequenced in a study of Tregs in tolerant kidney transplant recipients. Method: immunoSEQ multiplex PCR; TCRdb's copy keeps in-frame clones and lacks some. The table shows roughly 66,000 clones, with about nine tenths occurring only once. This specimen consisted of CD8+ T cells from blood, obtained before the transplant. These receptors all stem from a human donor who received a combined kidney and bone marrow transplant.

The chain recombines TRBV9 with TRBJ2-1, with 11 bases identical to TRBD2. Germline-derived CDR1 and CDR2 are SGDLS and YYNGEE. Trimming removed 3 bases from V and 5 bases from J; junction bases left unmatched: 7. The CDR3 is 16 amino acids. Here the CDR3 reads CASSDLAGGPHNEQFF. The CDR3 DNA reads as TGTGCCAGCAGCGATTTAGCGGGGGGGCCACACAATGAGCAGTTCTTC.

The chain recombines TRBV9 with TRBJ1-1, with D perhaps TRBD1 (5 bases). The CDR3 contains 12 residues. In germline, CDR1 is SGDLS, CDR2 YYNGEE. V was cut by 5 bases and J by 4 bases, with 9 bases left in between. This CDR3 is CASRGVATEAFF. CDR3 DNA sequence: TGTGCCAGCAGAGGGGTAGCCACTGAAGCTTTCTTT.

The CDR3 loop reads CASSLSGGNYEQYF. The CDR3 nucleotides are TGTGCCAGCAGCCTCAGTGGCGGAAACTACGAGCAGTACTTC. The V gene is TRBV7-2, the J gene TRBJ2-7; D is ambiguous. This CDR3 has 14 residues. CDR1 is SGHTA and CDR2 is FQGNSA in the germline V gene. The V end was cut by 5 bases, the J end by 3 bases, with 14 bases between.

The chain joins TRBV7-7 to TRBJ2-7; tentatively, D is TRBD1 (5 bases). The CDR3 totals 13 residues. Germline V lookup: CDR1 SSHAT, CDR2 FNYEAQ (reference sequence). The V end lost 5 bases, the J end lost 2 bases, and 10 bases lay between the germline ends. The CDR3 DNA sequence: TGTGCCAGCAGCGAGGACACTACCTACGAGCAGTACTTC. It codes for CASSEDTTYEQYF.

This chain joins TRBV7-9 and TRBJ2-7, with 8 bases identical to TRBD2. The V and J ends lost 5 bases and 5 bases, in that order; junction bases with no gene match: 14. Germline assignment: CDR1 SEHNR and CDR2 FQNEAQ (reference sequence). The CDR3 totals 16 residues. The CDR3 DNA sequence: TGTGCCAGCAGCCCCCCAACTGGGCGGGAGGTCCACGAGCAGTACTTC. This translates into CASSPPTGREVHEQYF.

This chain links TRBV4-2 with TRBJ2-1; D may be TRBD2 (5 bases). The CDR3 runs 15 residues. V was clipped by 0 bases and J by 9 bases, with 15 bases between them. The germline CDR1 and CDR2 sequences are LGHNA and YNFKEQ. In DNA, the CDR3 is TGTGCCAGCAGCCAAGATCTGGAGGTTTCGGTTGAGCAGTTCTTC. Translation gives CASSQDLEVSVEQFF.

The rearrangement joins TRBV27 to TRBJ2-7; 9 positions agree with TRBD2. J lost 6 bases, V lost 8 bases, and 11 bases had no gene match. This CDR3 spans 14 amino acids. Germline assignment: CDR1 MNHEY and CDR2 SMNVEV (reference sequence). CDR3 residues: CASGGAGGPLEQYF. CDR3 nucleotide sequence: TGTGCCAGCGGCGGCGCGGGAGGGCCGCTCGAGCAGTACTTC.

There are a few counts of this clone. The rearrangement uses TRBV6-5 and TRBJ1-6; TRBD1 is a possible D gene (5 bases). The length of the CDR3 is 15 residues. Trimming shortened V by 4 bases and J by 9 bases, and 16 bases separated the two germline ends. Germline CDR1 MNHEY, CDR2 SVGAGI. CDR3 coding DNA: TGTGCCAGCAGTTCAGAATACAGGTCCGCTTCACCCCTCCACTTT. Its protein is CASSSEYRSASPLHF.